This TCR beta chain is from a study of patients and donors after allogeneic stem cell transplantation. The germline V gene has CDR1 LGHNA and CDR2 YSLEER. The CDR3 contains 16 residues. V lost 1 base, J lost 3 bases, and 15 bases lay in between. TCRdb re-called the RT-PCR reads with MiXCR, one entry per CDR3 protein. The sample contains about 90,000 distinct CDR3 sequences, 40% to 60% of which appear only once. The receptor comes from a human donor who was either an allogeneic HSCT recipient or a stem cell or donor lymphocyte infusion donor (not recorded which). It is not recorded whose cells these are; they may come from a transplant donor. The rearrangement joins TRBV4-3 to TRBJ1-1, with D tentatively TRBD1 (6 bases). Sequenced: blood, either unsorted or a sorted T cell fraction (not recorded which). Here the CDR3 DNA reads TGCGCCAGCAGCCAAGCCACAGGGAACAGGGACACTGAAGCTTTCTTT. It translates to CASSQATGNRDTEAFF.